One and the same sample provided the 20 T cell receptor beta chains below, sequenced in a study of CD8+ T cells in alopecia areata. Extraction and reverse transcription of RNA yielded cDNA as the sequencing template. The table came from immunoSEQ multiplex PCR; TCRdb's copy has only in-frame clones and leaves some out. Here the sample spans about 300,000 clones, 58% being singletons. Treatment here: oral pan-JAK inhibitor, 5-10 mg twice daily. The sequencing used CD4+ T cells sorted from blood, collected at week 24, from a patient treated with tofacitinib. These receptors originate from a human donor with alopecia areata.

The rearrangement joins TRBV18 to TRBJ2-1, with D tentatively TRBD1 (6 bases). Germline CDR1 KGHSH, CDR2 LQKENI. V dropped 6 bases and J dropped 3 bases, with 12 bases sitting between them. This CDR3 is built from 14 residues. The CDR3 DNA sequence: TGTGCCAGCTCCCCCCTGGACAGCTACAATGAGCAGTTCTTC. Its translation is CASSPLDSYNEQFF.

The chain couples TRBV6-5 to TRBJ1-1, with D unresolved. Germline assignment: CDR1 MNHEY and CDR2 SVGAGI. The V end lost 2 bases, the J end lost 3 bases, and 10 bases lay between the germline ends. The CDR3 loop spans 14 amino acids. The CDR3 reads CASSYGRVHTEAFF. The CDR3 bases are TGTGCCAGCAGTTACGGTAGGGTACACACTGAAGCTTTCTTT.

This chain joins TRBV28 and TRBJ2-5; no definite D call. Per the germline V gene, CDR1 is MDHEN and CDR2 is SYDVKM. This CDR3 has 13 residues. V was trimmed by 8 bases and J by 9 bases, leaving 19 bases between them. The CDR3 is CASDRRLLGAQYF. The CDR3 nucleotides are TGTGCCAGCGATCGTCGACTTCTTGGAGCCCAGTACTTC.

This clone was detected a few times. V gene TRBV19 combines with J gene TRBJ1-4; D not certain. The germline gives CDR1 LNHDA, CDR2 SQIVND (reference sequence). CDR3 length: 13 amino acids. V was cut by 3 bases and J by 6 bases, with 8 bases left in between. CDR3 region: CASSIGIHEKLFF. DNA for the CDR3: TGTGCCAGTAGTATCGGGATCCATGAAAAACTGTTTTTT.

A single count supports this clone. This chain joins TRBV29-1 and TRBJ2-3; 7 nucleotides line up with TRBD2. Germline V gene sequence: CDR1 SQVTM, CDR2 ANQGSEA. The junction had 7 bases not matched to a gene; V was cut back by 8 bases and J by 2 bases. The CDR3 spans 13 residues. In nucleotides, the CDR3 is TGCAGCTTTCCGGGACTATCCACAGATACGCAGTATTTT. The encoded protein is CSFPGLSTDTQYF.

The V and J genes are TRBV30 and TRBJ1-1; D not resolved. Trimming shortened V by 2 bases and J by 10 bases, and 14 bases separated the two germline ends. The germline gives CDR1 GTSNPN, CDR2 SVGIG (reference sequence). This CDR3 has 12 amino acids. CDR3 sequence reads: CAWSSNTEVAFF. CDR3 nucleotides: TGTGCCTGGAGTTCGAACACAGAAGTAGCTTTCTTT.

The CDR3 here is CASSLVLAGNTGELFF. DNA for the CDR3: TGCGCCAGCAGCTTGGTCCTAGCGGGGAACACCGGGGAGCTGTTTTTT. The genes are TRBV5-1 and TRBJ2-2, with 8 bases that match TRBD2. The J segment lost 1 base and the V segment lost 0 bases, leaving 2 bases of the junction unmatched. This CDR3 spans 16 amino acids. The V gene's germline CDR1 is SGHRS and CDR2 YFSETQ.

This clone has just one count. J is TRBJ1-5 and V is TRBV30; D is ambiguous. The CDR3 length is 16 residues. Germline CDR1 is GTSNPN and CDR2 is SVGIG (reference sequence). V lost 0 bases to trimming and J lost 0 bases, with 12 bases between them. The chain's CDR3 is CAWSVLGSYSNQPQHF. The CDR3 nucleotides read TGTGCCTGGAGTGTACTGGGCAGCTATAGCAATCAGCCCCAGCATTTT. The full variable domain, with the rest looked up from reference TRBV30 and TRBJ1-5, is SQTIHQWPATLVQPVGSPLSLECTVEGTSNPNLYWYRQAAGRGLQLLFYSVGIGQISSEVPQNLSASRPQDRQFILSSKKLLLSDSGFYLCAWSVLGSYSNQPQHFGDGTRLSIL.

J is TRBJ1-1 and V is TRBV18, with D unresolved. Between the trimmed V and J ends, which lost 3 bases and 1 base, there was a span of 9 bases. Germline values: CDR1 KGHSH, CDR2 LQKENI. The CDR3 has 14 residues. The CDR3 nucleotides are TGTGCCAGCTCACCTCGAGCTTCGAACACTGAAGCTTTCTTT. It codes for CASSPRASNTEAFF.

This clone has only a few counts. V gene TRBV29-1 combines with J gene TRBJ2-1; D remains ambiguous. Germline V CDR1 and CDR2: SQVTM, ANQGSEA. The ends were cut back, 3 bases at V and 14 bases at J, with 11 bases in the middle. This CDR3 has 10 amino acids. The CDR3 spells CSVDSGLEFF. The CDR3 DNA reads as TGCAGCGTTGATTCCGGGCTGGAGTTCTTC.

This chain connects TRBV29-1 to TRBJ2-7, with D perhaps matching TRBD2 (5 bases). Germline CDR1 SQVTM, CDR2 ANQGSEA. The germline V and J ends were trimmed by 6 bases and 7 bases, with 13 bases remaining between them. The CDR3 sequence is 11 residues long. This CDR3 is CSVESGIEQYF. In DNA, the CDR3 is TGCAGCGTCGAATCCGGGATAGAGCAGTACTTC.

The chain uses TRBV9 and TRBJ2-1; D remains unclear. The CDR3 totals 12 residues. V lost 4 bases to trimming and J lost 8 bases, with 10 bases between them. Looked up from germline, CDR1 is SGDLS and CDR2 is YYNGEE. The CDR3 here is CASSLSPYEQFF. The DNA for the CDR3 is TGTGCCAGCAGCCTGAGCCCCTATGAGCAGTTCTTC.

CDR3 bases: TGTGCCAGCAGCGAGCGTCAGCCCCAGCATTTT. Translated: CASSERQPQHF. V usage is TRBV11-1 and J usage is TRBJ1-5; D is ambiguous. The CDR3 extends over 11 amino acids. Looked up from germline, CDR1 is SGHAT and CDR2 is FQDESV (reference sequence). The germline V and J ends were trimmed by 5 bases and 6 bases, with 5 bases remaining between them.

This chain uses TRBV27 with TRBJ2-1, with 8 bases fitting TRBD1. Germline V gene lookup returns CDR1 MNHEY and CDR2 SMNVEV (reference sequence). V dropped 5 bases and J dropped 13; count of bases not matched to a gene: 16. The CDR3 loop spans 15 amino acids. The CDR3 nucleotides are TGTGCCAGCAGTCCCACGGACAGGGTCGGCGGTCCTCAGTTCTTC. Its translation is CASSPTDRVGGPQFF.

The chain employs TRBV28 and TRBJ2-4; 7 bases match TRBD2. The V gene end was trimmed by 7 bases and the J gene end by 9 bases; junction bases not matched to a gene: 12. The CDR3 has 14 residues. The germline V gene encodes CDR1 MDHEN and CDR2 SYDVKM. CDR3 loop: CASTLLAGEGIQYF. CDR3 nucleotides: TGTGCCAGCACCCTCTTGGCGGGGGAAGGCATTCAGTACTTC.

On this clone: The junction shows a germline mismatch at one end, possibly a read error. The CDR3 sequence is CASSLGSTNTQYF. The CDR3 region has the DNA TGTGCCAGCAGCTTGGGCAGCACAAATACGCAGTATTTT. The chain carries TRBV7-2 and TRBJ2-3; no clear D gene. Per germline, CDR1 SGHTA and CDR2 FQGNSA. The CDR3 runs 13 residues.

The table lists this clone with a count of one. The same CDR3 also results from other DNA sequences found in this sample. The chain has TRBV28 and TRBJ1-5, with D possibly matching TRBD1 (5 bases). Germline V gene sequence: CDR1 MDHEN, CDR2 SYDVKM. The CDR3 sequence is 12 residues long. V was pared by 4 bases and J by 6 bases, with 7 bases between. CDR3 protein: CASSSGGQPQHF. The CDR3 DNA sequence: TGTGCCAGCAGTTCGGGGGGTCAGCCCCAGCATTTT. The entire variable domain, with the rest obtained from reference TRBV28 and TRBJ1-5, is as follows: DVKVTQSSRYLVKRTGEKVFLECVQDMDHENMFWYRQDPGLGLRLIYFSYDVKMKEKGDIPEGYSVSREKKERFSLILESASTNQTSMYLCASSSGGQPQHFGDGTRLSIL.

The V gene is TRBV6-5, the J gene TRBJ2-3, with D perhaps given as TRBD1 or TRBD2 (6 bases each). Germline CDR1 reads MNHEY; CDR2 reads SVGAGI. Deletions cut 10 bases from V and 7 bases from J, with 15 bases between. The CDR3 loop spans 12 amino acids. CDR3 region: CATGALGNTQYF. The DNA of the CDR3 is TGTGCCACGGGGGCCTTGGGGAATACGCAGTATTTT.

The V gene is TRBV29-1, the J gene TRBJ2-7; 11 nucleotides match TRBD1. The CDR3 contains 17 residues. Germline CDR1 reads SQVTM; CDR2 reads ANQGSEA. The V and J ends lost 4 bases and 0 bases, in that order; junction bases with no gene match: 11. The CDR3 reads CSVGGDRGSPYSYEQYF. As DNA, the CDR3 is TGCAGCGTTGGGGGGGACAGGGGGTCCCCGTACTCCTACGAGCAGTACTTC.

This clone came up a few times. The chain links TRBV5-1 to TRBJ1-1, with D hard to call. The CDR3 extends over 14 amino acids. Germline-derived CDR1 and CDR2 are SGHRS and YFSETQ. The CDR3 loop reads CSKDEREDHTEAFF. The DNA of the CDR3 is TGCTCGAAAGATGAGAGGGAGGATCACACTGAAGCTTTCTTT.